Shown below are 7 T cell receptor beta chains from a single sample sequenced in a study of T cell clonality in common variable immunodeficiency. This table comes from immunoSEQ multiplex PCR, and its TCRdb copy is limited to in-frame clones, with some not included. The sample was found to contain around 50,000 clones, and every one recurs. Sample: peripheral blood mononuclear cells. These receptors originate from a person aged 18-70 years in good health.

This clone was counted at least ten times. Read sequence stops 3 residues before the CDR3 end, and the germline J gene provides the missing end. This chain uses TRBV5-1 with TRBJ2-2, with D possibly being TRBD2 (7 bases). Trimming removed 2 bases from V and 5 bases from J, with 28 bases in between. Germline V gives CDR1 SGHRS, CDR2 YFSETQ. This CDR3 is 20 amino acids long. CDR3 loop: CASSFRGGLSGRARTGELFF. The part of the CDR3 DNA that was read is TGCGCCAGCAGCTTTAGGGGGGGGCTTTCCGGGAGAGCGAGGACCGGGGAG.

Relative to its sample, this clone is medium-sized. The CDR3 goes on 3 residues after the read ends, and that part is filled in from the germline J gene. This chain uses TRBV20-1 with TRBJ2-4; 7 bases are shared with TRBD2. Germline-derived CDR1 and CDR2 are DFQATT and SNEGSKA (reference sequence). This CDR3 region has 13 residues. The V segment lost 2 bases and the J segment 5 bases; nucleotides outside the gene matches: 3. CDR3 residues: CSARMGGENIQYF. The CDR3 DNA, read in part, is TGCAGTGCTAGAATGGGGGGGGAAAACATT.

This clone was found many times. The read halts 3 residues ahead of the CDR3 end, with the missing end drawn from the germline J gene. V is TRBV9 and J is TRBJ2-1; 9 bases match TRBD1. The junction had 11 bases not matched to a gene; V was cut back by 3 bases and J by 7 bases. The CDR3 has 16 residues. CDR1 is SGDLS, CDR2 YYNGEE, per germline. Incomplete CDR3 DNA: TGTGCCAGCAGCGCCCTATCCCTACAGGGGGCGAATGAG. As protein: CASSALSLQGANE. The full CDR3 is CASSALSLQGANEQFF. Full variable domain (outside the CDR3, taken from reference TRBV9 and TRBJ2-1): DSGVTQTPKHLITATGQRVTLRCSPRSGDLSVYWYQQSLDQGLQFLIQYYNGEERAKGNILERFSAQQFPDLHSELNLSSLELGDSALYFCASSALSLQGANEQFFGPGTRLTVL.

At least ten counts were recorded for this clone. The read stops 3 residues short of the end of the CDR3; the missing end is completed from the germline J gene. The chain joins TRBV14 to TRBJ1-4, with TRBD1 as a possible D gene (5 bases). The CDR3 spans 13 residues. V lost 6 bases and J 7 bases, leaving 12 bases between the germline ends. CDR1 and CDR2 from the germline V gene are SGHDN and FVKESK. The sequenced part of the CDR3 DNA is TGTGCCAGCAGTATTCGGGGGGTTGAAAAA. Residues: CASSIRGVEK. The CDR3 in its entirety is CASSIRGVEKLFF.

The sample holds many counts of this clone. The DNA ends 3 residues before the CDR3 does, and the rest of the CDR3 is filled in from the germline J gene. The J gene is TRBJ2-1, the V gene TRBV20-1; 7 bases are a match to TRBD2. The CDR3 loop spans 14 amino acids. CDR1 is DFQATT, CDR2 SNEGSKA, per germline (reference sequence). V gave up 6 bases and J gave up 4 bases; unmatched junction bases: 9. The sequenced part of the CDR3 DNA is TGCAGTGCCGAGGCTAGCGGTGATTACAATGAG. As protein: CSAEASGDYNE. The entire CDR3 is CSAEASGDYNEQFF.

This clone was observed at least ten times. The missing CDR3 end, 3 residues past where the read stops, is filled in from the germline J gene. This chain joins TRBV7-2 and TRBJ1-2; 10 positions match TRBD1. CDR3 length: 14 amino acids. From germline, CDR1 is SGHTA and CDR2 FQGNSA. Incomplete CDR3 DNA: TGTGCCAGCAGCTTAGTTGGGACAGGGGCCGGC. It translates to CASSLVGTGAG. The full CDR3 reads CASSLVGTGAGYTF.

The table lists this clone with many counts. CDR3 sequence: CASSLQSAPVYEQYF. CDR3 bases read: TGTGCCAGCAGCCTCCAATCCGCCCCAGTCTACGAG. The V and J genes are TRBV7-2 and TRBJ2-7, with D unclear. The read comes to an end 3 residues before the CDR3 does, leaving the germline J gene to fill in the end. Germline CDR1 reads SGHTA; CDR2 reads FQGNSA. The germline V and J ends were trimmed by 5 bases and 3 bases, with 17 bases remaining between them. The CDR3 length is 15 residues.